The TCR beta chain described here comes from a study of cytomegalovirus exposure and HLA in healthy donors. This clone was seen only a few times. Germline CDR1 SGHAT, CDR2 FQDESV (reference sequence). CDR3 length equals 15 residues. The ends were cut back, 0 bases at V and 2 bases at J, with 10 bases in the middle. The PCR used 60 Vbeta and 13 Jbeta primers. The method was immunoSEQ multiplex PCR; TCRdb's version includes in-frame clones alone and lacks a portion of them. The data hold 150,000 to 160,000 clones, with about four fifths observed a single time. This TCR was recovered from a man aged 25 to 45 in good health and CMV-seropositive. The chain employs TRBV11-1 and TRBJ1-1, with a possible D match to TRBD1 (5 bases). Material: PBMCs. CDR3 sequence reads: CASSLAGQDNTEAFF. CDR3 bases: TGTGCCAGCAGCTTAGCGGGGCAGGATAACACTGAAGCTTTCTTT.